Listed below are T cell receptor beta chains from one sample, sequenced in a study of neurological immune-mediated disorders. From the 5' RACE reads, TCRdb called clonotypes with MiXCR, one entry per CDR3 protein. The table shows tens of thousands of distinct CDR3 sequences, with roughly 4.8% occurring only once. Sequencing was done on a sample of PBMCs. The receptors originated from a woman in her twenties or thirties with multiple sclerosis. Both conserved end residues are trimmed from each CDR3.

V gene: TRBV7-8; CDR3 protein: ASSPLPAGPTPRAKNIQY
V gene: TRBV28; CDR3 protein: ASSPTAFNSPLH
V gene: TRBV5-1; CDR3 protein: ASSIREANTEAF
V gene: TRBV3-1; CDR3 protein: ASSQDLSSYGEQF
V gene: TRBV18; CDR3 protein: ASSPGRENQPQH
V gene: TRBV5-1; CDR3 protein: ASSLLAGGPDEQF
V gene: TRBV4-1; CDR3 protein: ASSQDLTPLPRSDGTGELF
V gene: TRBV20-1; CDR3 protein: SAWTTSGSYYEQF
V gene: TRBV28; CDR3 protein: ASSAPGQGVRTEAF
V gene: TRBV29-1; CDR3 protein: SVETGLAGVNEQF
V gene: TRBV27; CDR3 protein: ASSLSVGGAGDTQY
V gene: TRBV18; CDR3 protein: ASSPSRSTDTQY
V gene: TRBV6-2/TRBV6-3; CDR3 protein: ASSPGLAGELF
V gene: TRBV20-1; CDR3 protein: SARGRAIGYT
V gene: TRBV5-1; CDR3 protein: ASRANNEQF
V gene: TRBV20-1; CDR3 protein: SARDGIRYNEQF
V gene: TRBV30; CDR3 protein: AWSFRGADTQY
V gene: TRBV20-1; CDR3 protein: SAREGTGQPQH
V gene: TRBV12-3/TRBV12-4; CDR3 protein: ASSRSTGGYGYT
V gene: TRBV5-1; CDR3 protein: ASSMTTPGLAYNEQF
V gene: TRBV10-2; CDR3 protein: ASRKVADTQY
V gene: TRBV3-1; CDR3 protein: ASSQEPGGGSEAF
V gene: TRBV10-1; CDR3 protein: ASQPGLASDEQF
V gene: TRBV7-3; CDR3 protein: ASSPRDLDTQY
V gene: TRBV10-3; CDR3 protein: AISDHRSGANVLT
V gene: TRBV6-6; CDR3 protein: ASLLSGTGPYGYT
V gene: TRBV20-1; CDR3 protein: SAPLGSPTGTQY
V gene: TRBV5-1; CDR3 protein: ASSPGQGASEQY
V gene: TRBV20-1; CDR3 protein: SARAGSTEAF
V gene: TRBV27; CDR3 protein: ASKTLGGETQY
V gene: TRBV12-3/TRBV12-4; CDR3 protein: ATKGIRQGSIDEQF
V gene: TRBV27; CDR3 protein: ASSSSSGPRGEQY
V gene: TRBV5-5; CDR3 protein: ASSSPGTSGRNEQF
V gene: TRBV5-1; CDR3 protein: ASSAGRGKGTGELF
V gene: TRBV20-1; CDR3 protein: SVAGGAADTQY
V gene: TRBV12-3/TRBV12-4; CDR3 protein: ASSLAGTVTDTQY
V gene: TRBV7-8; CDR3 protein: ASSLRQASGVYNEQF
V gene: TRBV14; CDR3 protein: ASSQGRGLGDEQF
V gene: TRBV20-1; CDR3 protein: SARSWGANVLT